The T cell receptor beta chain under discussion was sequenced for a study of blood T cell repertoires in COVID-19. Study-level background: Specimens from acute and convalescent COVID-19 originated in the United States, Italy and Spain.

Libraries were prepared by immunoSEQ multiplex PCR; TCRdb keeps only in-frame clonotypes and omits some of them. Of under 250,000 clones listed, around nine tenths were seen once; the top ten hold 0.83%. The CDR3 runs 14 residues. The ends were cut back, 0 bases at V and 4 bases at J, with 7 bases in the middle. The V gene's germline CDR1 is SGHKS and CDR2 YYEKEE (reference sequence). The source of this sequence is a man younger than 40 with COVID-19, enrolled during active disease. Sequenced sample: peripheral blood. The J gene is TRBJ1-4, the V gene TRBV5-5; no definite D call. The CDR3 protein is CASSLVRNNEKLFF. The CDR3 coding sequence is TGTGCCAGCAGCTTGGTCAGGAATAATGAAAAACTGTTTTTT.